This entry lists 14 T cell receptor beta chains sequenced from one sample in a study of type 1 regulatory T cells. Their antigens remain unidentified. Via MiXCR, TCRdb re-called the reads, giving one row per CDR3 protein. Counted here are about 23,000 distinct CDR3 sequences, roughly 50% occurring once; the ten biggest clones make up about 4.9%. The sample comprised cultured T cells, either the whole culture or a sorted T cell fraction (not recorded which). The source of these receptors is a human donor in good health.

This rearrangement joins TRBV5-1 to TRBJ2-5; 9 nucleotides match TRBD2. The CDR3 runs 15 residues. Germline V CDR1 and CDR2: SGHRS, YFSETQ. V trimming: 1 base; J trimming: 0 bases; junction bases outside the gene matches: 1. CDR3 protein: CASSLPSGDQETQYF. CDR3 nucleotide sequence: TGCGCCAGCAGCTTGCCTAGCGGGGACCAAGAGACCCAGTACTTC.

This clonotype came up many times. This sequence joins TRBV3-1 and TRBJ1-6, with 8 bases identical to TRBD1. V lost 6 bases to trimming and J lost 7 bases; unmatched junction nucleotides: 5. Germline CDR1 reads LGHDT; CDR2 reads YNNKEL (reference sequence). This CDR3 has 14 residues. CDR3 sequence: CASRDRGENSPLHF. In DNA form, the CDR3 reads TGTGCCAGCAGAGACAGGGGTGAGAATTCACCCCTCCACTTT.

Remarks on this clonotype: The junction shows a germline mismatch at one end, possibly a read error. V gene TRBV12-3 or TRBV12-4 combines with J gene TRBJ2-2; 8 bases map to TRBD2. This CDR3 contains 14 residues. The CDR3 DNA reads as TGTGCCAGCAGCCTACGGACTAGCTCCGGGGGGCTGTTTTTT. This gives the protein CASSLRTSSGGLFF.

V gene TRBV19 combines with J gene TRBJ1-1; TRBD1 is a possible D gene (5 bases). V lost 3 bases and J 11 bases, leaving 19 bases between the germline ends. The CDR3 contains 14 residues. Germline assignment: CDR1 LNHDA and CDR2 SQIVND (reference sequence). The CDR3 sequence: CASSIDSLTAMAFF. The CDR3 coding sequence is TGTGCCAGTAGTATTGACAGCCTAACCGCAATGGCTTTCTTT.

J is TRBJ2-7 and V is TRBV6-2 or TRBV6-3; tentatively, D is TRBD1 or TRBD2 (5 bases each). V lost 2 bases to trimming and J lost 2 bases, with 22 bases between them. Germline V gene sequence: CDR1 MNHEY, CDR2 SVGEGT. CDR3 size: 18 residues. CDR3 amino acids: CASSYEGKVLSITYEQYF. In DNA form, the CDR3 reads TGTGCCAGCAGTTACGAGGGGAAGGTTCTGTCGATAACCTACGAGCAGTACTTC.

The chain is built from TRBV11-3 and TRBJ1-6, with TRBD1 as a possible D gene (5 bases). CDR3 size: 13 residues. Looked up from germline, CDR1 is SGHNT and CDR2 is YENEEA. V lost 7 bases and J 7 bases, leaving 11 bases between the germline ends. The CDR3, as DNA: TGTGCCAGCACGGGCAGGGAGAATTCACCCCTCCACTTT. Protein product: CASTGRENSPLHF.

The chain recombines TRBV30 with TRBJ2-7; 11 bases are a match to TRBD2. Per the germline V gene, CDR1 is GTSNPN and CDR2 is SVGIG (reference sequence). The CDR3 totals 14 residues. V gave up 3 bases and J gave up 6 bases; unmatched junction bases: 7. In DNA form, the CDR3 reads TGTGCCTGGAGGTCTAGCGGGGGGCCATCCGAGCAGTACTTC. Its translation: CAWRSSGGPSEQYF.

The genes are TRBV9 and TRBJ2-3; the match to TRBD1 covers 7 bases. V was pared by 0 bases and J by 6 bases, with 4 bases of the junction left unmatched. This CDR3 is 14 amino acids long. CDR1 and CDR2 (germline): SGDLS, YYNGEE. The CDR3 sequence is CASSVGQGWDTQYF. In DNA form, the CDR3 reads TGTGCCAGCAGCGTAGGACAGGGATGGGATACGCAGTATTTT.

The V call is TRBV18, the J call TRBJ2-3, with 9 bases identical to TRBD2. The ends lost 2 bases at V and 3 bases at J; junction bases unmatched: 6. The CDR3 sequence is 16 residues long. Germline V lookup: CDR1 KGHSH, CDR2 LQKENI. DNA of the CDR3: TGTGCCAGCTCACCAGTCAGCGGGGGGTTAACAGATACGCAGTATTTT. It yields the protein CASSPVSGGLTDTQYF.

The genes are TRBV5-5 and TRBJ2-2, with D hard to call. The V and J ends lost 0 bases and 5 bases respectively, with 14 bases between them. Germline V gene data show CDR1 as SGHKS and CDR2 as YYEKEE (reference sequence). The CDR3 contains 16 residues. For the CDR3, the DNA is TGTGCCAGCAGCTTGGGGCTAGACATAGTAACCGGGGAGCTGTTTTTT. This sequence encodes CASSLGLDIVTGELFF.

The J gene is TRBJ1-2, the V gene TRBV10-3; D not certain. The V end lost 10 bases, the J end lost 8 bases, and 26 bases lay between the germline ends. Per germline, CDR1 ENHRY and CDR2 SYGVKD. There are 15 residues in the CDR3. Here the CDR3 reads CATREAATHQKGYTF. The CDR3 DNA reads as TGTGCCACGCGAGAGGCCGCGACACACCAGAAGGGCTACACCTTC.

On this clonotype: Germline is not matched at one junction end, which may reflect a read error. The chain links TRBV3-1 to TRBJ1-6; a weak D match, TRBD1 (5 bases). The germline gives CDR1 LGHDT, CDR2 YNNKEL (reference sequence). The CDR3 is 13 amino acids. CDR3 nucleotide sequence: TGTGCCAGCAGCCAAGATTATAGGACACCCTTCCACTTT. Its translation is CASSQDYRTPFHF.

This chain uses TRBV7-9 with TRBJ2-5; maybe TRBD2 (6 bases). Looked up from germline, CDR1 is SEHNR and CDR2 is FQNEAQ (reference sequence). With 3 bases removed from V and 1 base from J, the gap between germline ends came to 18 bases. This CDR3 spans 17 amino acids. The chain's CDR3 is CASSFGMGWGGQETQYF. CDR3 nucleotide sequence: TGTGCCAGCAGCTTTGGGATGGGGTGGGGAGGCCAAGAGACCCAGTACTTC. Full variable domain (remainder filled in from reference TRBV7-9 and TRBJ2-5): DTGVSQNPRHKITKRGQNVTFRCDPISEHNRLYWYRQTLGQGPEFLTYFQNEAQLEKSRLLSDRFSAERPKGSFSTLEIQRTEQGDSAMYLCASSFGMGWGGQETQYFGPGTRLLVL.

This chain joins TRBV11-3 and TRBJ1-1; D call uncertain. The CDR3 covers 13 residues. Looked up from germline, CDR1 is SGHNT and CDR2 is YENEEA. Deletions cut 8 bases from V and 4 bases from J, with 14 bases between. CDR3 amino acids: CASSKGGVTEAFF. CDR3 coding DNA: TGTGCCAGCTCCAAGGGCGGCGTCACTGAAGCTTTCTTT.